Listed here are 21 T cell receptor beta chains from one sample, sequenced in a study of blood T cell repertoires in COVID-19. This table comes from immunoSEQ multiplex PCR, and its TCRdb copy is limited to in-frame clones, with some not included. The sample records around 230,000 clones, about nine tenths being singletons. Sequenced material: peripheral blood. These receptor sequences come from a man in his fifties or sixties who had recovered from COVID-19.

The chain employs TRBV20-1 and TRBJ1-6; the match to TRBD1 covers 9 bases. Germline assignment: CDR1 DFQATT and CDR2 SNEGSKA (reference sequence). CDR3 length equals 17 residues. V trimming: 3 bases; J trimming: 0 bases; junction bases outside the gene matches: 6. The CDR3 DNA is TGCAGTGCTAGTGGACAGGGGCTTAGCTCCTATAATTCACCCCTCCACTTT. Translating it yields CSASGQGLSSYNSPLHF.

This chain links TRBV19 with TRBJ1-1; the D is unclear. CDR3 size: 13 residues. V was pared by 3 bases and J by 0 bases, with 5 bases between. Germline V gene data show CDR1 as LNHDA and CDR2 as SQIVND (reference sequence). The DNA for the CDR3 is TGTGCCAGTAGTATTTCAATGAACACTGAAGCTTTCTTT. This gives the protein CASSISMNTEAFF.

This chain joins TRBV7-2 and TRBJ2-1; tentative D call: TRBD1 (6 bases). Trimming left V 5 bases short and J 4 bases short, with 9 bases between. Looked up from germline, CDR1 is SGHTA and CDR2 is FQGNSA. This CDR3 has 13 amino acids. Here the CDR3 DNA reads TGTGCCAGCAGCACCGACAGGTACAATGAGCAGTTCTTC. Protein sequence: CASSTDRYNEQFF.

This chain joins TRBV3-1 (or the pseudogene TRBV3-2) and TRBJ1-2; TRBD1 might be the D (5 bases). Germline CDR1 is LGHDT and CDR2 is YNNKEL (reference sequence). Trimming pared 4 bases from V and 0 bases from J, leaving 9 bases between. The CDR3 is 14 residues long. CDR3: CASSRQTTNYGYTF. CDR3 nucleotides: TGTGCCAGCAGCCGACAGACAACTAACTATGGCTACACCTTC.

This clone is a singleton in its sample. The CDR3 protein is CASSSLGTAFYGYTF. The DNA for the CDR3 is TGTGCCAGCAGTTCTCTCGGGACAGCGTTCTATGGCTACACCTTC. The J gene is TRBJ1-2, the V gene TRBV27; TRBD1 matches 7 bases. Germline-derived CDR1 and CDR2 are MNHEY and SMNVEV (reference sequence). The CDR3 covers 15 residues. Trimming removed 4 bases from V and 4 bases from J; junction bases left unmatched: 9.

This clone was seen only once. The chain has TRBV27 and TRBJ2-7; 7 bases are shared with TRBD1. Germline CDR1 MNHEY, CDR2 SMNVEV (reference sequence). The V gene end was trimmed by 6 bases and the J gene end by 3 bases; junction bases not matched to a gene: 5. The CDR3 length is 13 residues. CDR3 loop: CASRKTGRYEQYV. CDR3 nucleotides: TGTGCCAGCAGGAAGACAGGGCGCTACGAGCAGTACGTC.

The sample holds one count of this clone. The rearrangement joins TRBV19 to TRBJ2-1; TRBD2 matches 11 bases. Germline CDR1 LNHDA, CDR2 SQIVND (reference sequence). With V trimmed by 7 bases and J by 2 bases, 7 bases remained unmatched. The CDR3 sequence is 16 residues long. CDR3 nucleotides: TGTGCCAGTAAGCCGCTAGCGGGGGGCACCTACAATGAGCAGTTCTTC. It codes for CASKPLAGGTYNEQFF.

The genes are TRBV6-1 and TRBJ2-1, with 8 nucleotides matching TRBD1. V was clipped by 2 bases and J by 2 bases; unmatched bases: 5. The CDR3 has 16 amino acids. Germline CDR1 reads MNHNS; CDR2 reads SASEGT. As DNA, the CDR3 is TGTGCCAGCAGTGAACATCCAGGGGGCCCCTACAATGAGCAGTTCTTC. Residues: CASSEHPGGPYNEQFF.

The chain combines TRBV27 with TRBJ2-3; 9 nucleotides line up with TRBD1. The CDR3 covers 18 residues. Germline CDR1 reads MNHEY; CDR2 reads SMNVEV (reference sequence). V lost 3 bases, J lost 9 bases, and 19 bases stayed unmatched. DNA of the CDR3: TGTGCCAGCAGTTTTACATATCCGGGACAGGGCACGGCTATGACGCAGTATTTT. This encodes CASSFTYPGQGTAMTQYF.

The rearrangement joins TRBV6-6 to TRBJ1-2, with D possibly matching TRBD1 (5 bases). Deletions cut 4 bases from V and 8 bases from J, with 17 bases between. The V gene's germline CDR1 is MNHNY and CDR2 SVGAGI (reference sequence). The CDR3 consists of 14 residues. The CDR3 sequence is CASSSREDVGGYTF. CDR3 DNA sequence: TGTGCCAGCAGTTCCAGGGAAGACGTCGGGGGCTACACCTTC.

V and J are TRBV24-1 and TRBJ2-2; D possibly corresponds to TRBD2 (5 bases). With 5 bases removed from V and 3 bases from J, the gap between germline ends came to 9 bases. CDR1 is KGHDR and CDR2 is SFDVKD in the germline V gene. The CDR3 consists of 14 residues. The CDR3 loop is CATSAGLDTGELFF. Written as DNA, the CDR3 is TGTGCCACCAGTGCGGGGTTGGACACCGGGGAGCTGTTTTTT.

The rearrangement links TRBV5-4 to TRBJ2-2, with TRBD1 matching over 9 bases. The ends lost 4 bases at V and 7 bases at J; junction bases unmatched: 11. Germline-derived CDR1 and CDR2 are SGHNT and YYREEE (reference sequence). CDR3 length: 16 amino acids. In nucleotides, the CDR3 is TGTGCCAGCAGCACCGGACAGGGGCGCGCGGACGGGGAGCTGTTTTTT. It is translated as CASSTGQGRADGELFF.

The chain couples TRBV21-1 to TRBJ2-5; whether TRBD2, the table's D call, matches the DNA was not checked. TRBV21-1 is a documented pseudogene. The CDR3 is 17 amino acids. The CDR3 DNA sequence: TGTGCCAGCAGCATTGCCCCTGGTGGGCCGGGAAAAGAGACCCAGTACTTC. It yields the protein CASSIAPGGPGKETQYF.

This clone appeared a single time. CDR3 sequence (DNA): TGTGCCAGCACCACGAAGGAGGGCGGCTACACCTTC. Encoded protein: CASTTKEGGYTF. This chain connects TRBV12-3 or TRBV12-4 to TRBJ1-2; D is ambiguous. The ends were cut back, 7 bases at V and 8 bases at J, with 14 bases in the middle. The CDR3 extends over 12 amino acids.

The chain carries TRBV27 and TRBJ1-5, with D unclear. The CDR3 is 13 residues long. V lost 4 bases to trimming and J lost 4 bases, with 8 bases between them. CDR1 is MNHEY, CDR2 SMNVEV, per germline (reference sequence). The CDR3 is CASSSRENQPQHF. CDR3 in DNA: TGTGCCAGCAGTTCAAGGGAGAATCAGCCCCAGCATTTT.

CDR3 protein: CASSPARGIGLEQFF. For the CDR3, the DNA is TGTGCCAGCTCACCGGCGAGGGGGATTGGATTAGAGCAGTTCTTC. V and J are TRBV18 and TRBJ2-1; TRBD1 is a possible D gene (6 bases). Trimming pared 3 bases from V and 10 bases from J, leaving 19 bases between. This CDR3 has 15 residues. The germline V gene has CDR1 KGHSH and CDR2 LQKENI.

The CDR3 region is CASNLLAGTYEQYF. CDR3 nucleotide sequence: TGTGCCAGTAACTTACTAGCGGGAACTTACGAGCAGTACTTC. This rearrangement joins TRBV19 to TRBJ2-7; TRBD2 matches 10 bases. The CDR3 extends over 14 amino acids. Per the germline V gene, CDR1 is LNHDA and CDR2 is SQIVND (reference sequence). V shed 7 bases, J shed 4 bases, and the junction held 7 bases outside the gene matches.

The J gene is TRBJ2-5, the V gene TRBV10-3, with TRBD1 matching over 8 bases. Germline V CDR1 and CDR2: ENHRY, SYGVKD. V shed 6 bases and J 5 bases; nucleotides not matched to a gene: 8. The CDR3 extends over 14 amino acids. The CDR3 sequence: CAIRPDREGETQYF. In nucleotides, the CDR3 is TGTGCCATCAGACCGGACAGGGAAGGGGAGACCCAGTACTTC.

The chain joins TRBV30 to TRBJ1-6, with D possibly being TRBD1 (5 bases). The CDR3 has 13 amino acids. The germline gives CDR1 GTSNPN, CDR2 SVGIG (reference sequence). V dropped 7 bases and J dropped 7 bases, with 14 bases sitting between them. The CDR3 bases are TGTGCCTCCCAGCGGGGGGTCAATTCACCCCTCCACTTT. It translates to CASQRGVNSPLHF.

The DNA of the CDR3 is TGTGCCAGCTCATCCGGGACAGGGGATGGCTACACCTTC. Protein sequence: CASSSGTGDGYTF. The chain couples TRBV18 to TRBJ1-2; 10 bases line up with TRBD1. The V segment lost 5 bases and the J segment 6 bases; nucleotides outside the gene matches: 3. The CDR3 runs 13 residues. Per germline, CDR1 KGHSH and CDR2 LQKENI.

For the CDR3, the DNA is TGTGCCAGCAGCTTAGCGGGGCGAACCTACGAGCAGTACTTC. Its protein is CASSLAGRTYEQYF. The rearrangement joins TRBV3-1 (or the pseudogene TRBV3-2) to TRBJ2-7; 8 nucleotides match TRBD2. V trimming: 5 bases; J trimming: 2 bases; junction bases outside the gene matches: 5. This CDR3 is 14 amino acids long. From germline, CDR1 is LGHDT and CDR2 YNNKEL (reference sequence).